The rows below give T cell receptor beta chains drawn from one sample of a study of T cell repertoires in cytomegalovirus infection. No antigen has been assigned to these receptors. TCRdb fed the reads into MiXCR, producing one record per CDR3 protein. The data contain over 100,000 distinct CDR3 sequences, approximately 28% of them seen just once; the ten biggest clones take up 80% to 85%. The source material was CD8+ T cells from cultured PBMCs, sampled from culture after CMV antigen stimulation. Receptors originate from a human donor in good health (CMV status not recorded). Some clones in this sample may be carry-over from other donors' samples. The CDR3 runs from the conserved cysteine through the conserved F or W. A D gene is named only where the DNA matches it firmly. Clone size is not always given. Where it is, it says once, few, many or a class for expanded clones.

V gene: TRBV7-4; J gene: TRBJ1-2; clone size: .; D gene: TRBD1; CDR3 DNA: TGTGCCAGCAGCTTACCCAGGGACAGGGATTATGGCTACACCTTC; CDR3 protein: CASSLPRDRDYGYTF
V gene: TRBV27; J gene: TRBJ1-1; clone size: many; D gene: TRBD1; CDR3 DNA: TGTGCCAGCAGTCTGGACAGGGCGGCCACTGAAGCTTTCTTT; CDR3 protein: CASSLDRAATEAFF
V gene: TRBV2; J gene: TRBJ2-1; clone size: .; D gene: TRBD2; CDR3 DNA: TGTGCCTCAAGCGGGGGGCCTTCTAATGAGCAGTTCTTC; CDR3 protein: CASSGGPSNEQFF
V gene: TRBV24-1; J gene: TRBJ2-5; clone size: few; D gene: .; CDR3 DNA: TGTGCCACCAGTGACTCAAGGAGAATGGATCACCAAGAGACCCAGTACTTC; CDR3 protein: CATSDSRRMDHQETQYF
V gene: TRBV28; J gene: TRBJ2-3; clone size: .; D gene: .; CDR3 DNA: TGTGCCAGCAGCTATAGCAGTATGACAGATACGCAGTATTTT; CDR3 protein: CASSYSSMTDTQYF
V gene: TRBV4-2; J gene: TRBJ2-1; clone size: .; D gene: TRBD2; CDR3 DNA: TGTGCCAGCAGCCAAAAGCGGGGGGGAGGTGAGCAGTTCTTC; CDR3 protein: CASSQKRGGGEQFF
V gene: TRBV11-2; J gene: TRBJ2-7; clone size: many; D gene: .; CDR3 DNA: TGTGCCAGCAGGACCGTTTGGGACGAGCAGTACTTC; CDR3 protein: CASRTVWDEQYF
V gene: TRBV5-1; J gene: TRBJ2-1; clone size: few; D gene: TRBD1; CDR3 DNA: TGCGCCAGCAGTCTGGGACAGGGGACAAATGAGCAGTTCTTC; CDR3 protein: CASSLGQGTNEQFF
V gene: TRBV6-6; J gene: TRBJ2-1; clone size: .; D gene: .; CDR3 DNA: TGTGCCAGCAGTTACTCTCTGGGGCTCTACAATGAGCAGTTCTTC; CDR3 protein: CASSYSLGLYNEQFF
V gene: TRBV7-8; J gene: TRBJ2-5; clone size: few; D gene: TRBD2; CDR3 DNA: TGTGCCAGCAGAACCATAGCGGGGCTTCAAGAGACCCAGTACTTC; CDR3 protein: CASRTIAGLQETQYF
V gene: TRBV2; J gene: TRBJ1-2; clone size: few; D gene: .; CDR3 DNA: TGTGCCAGCACTGCAGGGTTTAAGGATGGCTACACCTTC; CDR3 protein: CASTAGFKDGYTF
V gene: TRBV7-6; J gene: TRBJ2-5; clone size: few; D gene: .; CDR3 DNA: TGTGCCAGCAGCTCCGGTGTAGGACAAGAGACCCAGTACTTC; CDR3 protein: CASSSGVGQETQYF
V gene: TRBV7-8; J gene: TRBJ1-2; clone size: few; D gene: .; CDR3 DNA: TGTGCCAGCAGCTTAGCAGGGGTCGATGGCTACACCTTC; CDR3 protein: CASSLAGVDGYTF
V gene: TRBV6-5; J gene: TRBJ2-2; clone size: many; D gene: .; CDR3 DNA: TGTGCCAGCAGTTACTCCGGGGGCGGGTGGTCCGGGGAGCTGTTTTTT; CDR3 protein: CASSYSGGGWSGELFF